These T cell receptor beta chains were read from a single sample in a study of OX40 agonist ivuxolimab in advanced cancers. Some clones are missing from TCRdb's copy, which holds only in-frame ones; the method was immunoSEQ multiplex PCR. This table holds roughly 120,000 clones, approximately 89% found once. The specimen was CD4+ or CD8+ T cells sorted from blood, collected in a trial of the OX40 agonist ivuxolimab. Source of these receptors: an adult with an advanced solid tumor such as melanoma, head and neck, liver or kidney cancer. CDR3s include the opening cysteine and the closing phenylalanine or tryptophan.

TRBJ1-2,TRBV5-4,CASSLGGVNYGYTF
TRBJ1-6,TRBV18,CASSHDRDSYNSPLHF
TRBJ2-7,TRBV6-5,CASSLSGSYEQYF
TRBJ2-1,TRBV6-5,CASSYMLAQLNEQFF
TRBJ2-3,TRBV7-9,CASSLGRGSDTQYF
TRBJ1-2,TRBV6-5,CASTSRRTTNYGYTF
TRBJ2-2,TRBV7-9,CASSLGASAKNTGELFF
TRBJ1-5,TRBV2,CASSDRGLGQPQHF
TRBJ1-3,TRBV7-2,CASSLAGTGAGNTIYF
TRBJ2-5,TRBV7-3,CASSPSGAETQYF
TRBJ1-5,TRBV15,CATSRDGDGNQPQHF